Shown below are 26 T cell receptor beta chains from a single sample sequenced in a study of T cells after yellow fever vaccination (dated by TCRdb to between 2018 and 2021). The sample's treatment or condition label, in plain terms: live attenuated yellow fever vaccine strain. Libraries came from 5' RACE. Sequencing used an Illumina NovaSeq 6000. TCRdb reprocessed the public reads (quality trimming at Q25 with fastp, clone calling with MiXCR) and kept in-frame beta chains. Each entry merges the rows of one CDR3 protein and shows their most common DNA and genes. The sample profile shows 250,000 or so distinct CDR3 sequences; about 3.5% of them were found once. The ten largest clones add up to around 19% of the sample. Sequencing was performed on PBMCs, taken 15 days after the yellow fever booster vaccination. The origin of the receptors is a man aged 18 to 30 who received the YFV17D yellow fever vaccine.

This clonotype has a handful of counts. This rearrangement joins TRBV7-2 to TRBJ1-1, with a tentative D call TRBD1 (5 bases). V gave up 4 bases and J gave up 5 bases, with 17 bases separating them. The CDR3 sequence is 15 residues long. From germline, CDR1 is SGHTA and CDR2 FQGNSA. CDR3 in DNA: TGTGCCAGCAGCTCCCATTGGGGGGGAAGGACTGAAGCTTTCTTT. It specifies CASSSHWGGRTEAFF.

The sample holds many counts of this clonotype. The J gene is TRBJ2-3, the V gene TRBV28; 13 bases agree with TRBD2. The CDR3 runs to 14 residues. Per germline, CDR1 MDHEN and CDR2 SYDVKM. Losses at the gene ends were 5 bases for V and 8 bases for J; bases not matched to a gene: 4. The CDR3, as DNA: TGTGCCAGCAGTCCCGGACTAGCGGGGGCTACGCAGTATTTT. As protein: CASSPGLAGATQYF.

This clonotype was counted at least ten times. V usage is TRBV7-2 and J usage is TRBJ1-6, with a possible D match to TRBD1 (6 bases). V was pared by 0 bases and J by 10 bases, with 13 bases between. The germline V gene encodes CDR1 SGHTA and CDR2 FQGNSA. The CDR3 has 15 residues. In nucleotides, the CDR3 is TGTGCCAGCAGCTTAGCGCTCCAGGGGAACTCACCCCTCCACTTT. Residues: CASSLALQGNSPLHF.

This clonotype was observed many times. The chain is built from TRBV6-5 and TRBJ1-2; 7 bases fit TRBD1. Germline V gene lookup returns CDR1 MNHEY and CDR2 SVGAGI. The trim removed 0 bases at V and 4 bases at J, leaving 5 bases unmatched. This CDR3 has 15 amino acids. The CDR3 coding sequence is TGTGCCAGCAGTTACTCTTTTCGGACAGGCTATGGCTACACCTTC. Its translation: CASSYSFRTGYGYTF.

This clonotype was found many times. DNA for the CDR3: TGCAGTGCCGATGGGAGGTCCACCTATTCACCCCTCCACTTT. Translation gives CSADGRSTYSPLHF. The J gene is TRBJ1-6, the V gene TRBV20-1; D not certain. This CDR3 has 14 residues. Germline CDR1 DFQATT, CDR2 SNEGSKA (reference sequence). V lost 6 bases and J 8 bases, leaving 17 bases between the germline ends.

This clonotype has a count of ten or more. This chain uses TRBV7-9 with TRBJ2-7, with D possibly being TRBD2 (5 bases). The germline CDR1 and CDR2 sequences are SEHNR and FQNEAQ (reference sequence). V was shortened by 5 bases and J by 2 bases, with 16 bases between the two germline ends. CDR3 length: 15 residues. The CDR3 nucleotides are TGTGCCAGCAGCCCCCCCCCCCGGGGTGCCTACGAGCAGTACTTC. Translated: CASSPPPRGAYEQYF.

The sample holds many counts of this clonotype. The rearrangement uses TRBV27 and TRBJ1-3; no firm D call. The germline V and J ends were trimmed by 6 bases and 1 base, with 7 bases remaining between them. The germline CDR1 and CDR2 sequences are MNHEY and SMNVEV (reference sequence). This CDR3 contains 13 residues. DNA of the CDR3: TGTGCCAGCAGGTTAAGTTCTGGAAACACCATATATTTT. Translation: CASRLSSGNTIYF.

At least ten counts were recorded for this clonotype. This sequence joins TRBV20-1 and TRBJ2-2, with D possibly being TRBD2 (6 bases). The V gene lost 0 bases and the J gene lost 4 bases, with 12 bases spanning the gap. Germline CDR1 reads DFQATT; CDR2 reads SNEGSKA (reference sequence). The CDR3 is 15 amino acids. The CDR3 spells CSARDTRGGTGELFF. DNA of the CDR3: TGCAGTGCTAGAGATACGAGGGGAGGCACCGGGGAGCTGTTTTTT.

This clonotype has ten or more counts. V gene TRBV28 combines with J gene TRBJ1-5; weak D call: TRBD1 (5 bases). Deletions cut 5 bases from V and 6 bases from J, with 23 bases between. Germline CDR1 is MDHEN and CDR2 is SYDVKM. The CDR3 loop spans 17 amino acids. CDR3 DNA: TGTGCCAGCAGTCCCAGGGTCGGGAAGAGGATAGGTCAGCCCCAGCATTTT. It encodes CASSPRVGKRIGQPQHF.

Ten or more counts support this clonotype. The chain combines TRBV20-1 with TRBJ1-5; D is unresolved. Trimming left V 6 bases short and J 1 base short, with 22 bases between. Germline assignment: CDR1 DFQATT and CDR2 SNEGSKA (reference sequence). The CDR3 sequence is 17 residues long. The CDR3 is CSADSGKSRTSNQPQHF. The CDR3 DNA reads TGCAGTGCCGATTCGGGGAAAAGCAGGACGAGCAATCAGCCCCAGCATTTT.

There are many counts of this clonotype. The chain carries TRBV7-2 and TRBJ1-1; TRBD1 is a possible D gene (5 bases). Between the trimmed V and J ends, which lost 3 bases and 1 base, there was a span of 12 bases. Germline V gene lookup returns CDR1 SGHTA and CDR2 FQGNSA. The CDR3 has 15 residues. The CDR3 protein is CASSFYGQGNTEAFF. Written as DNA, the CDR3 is TGTGCCAGCAGCTTTTACGGTCAGGGGAACACTGAAGCTTTCTTT.

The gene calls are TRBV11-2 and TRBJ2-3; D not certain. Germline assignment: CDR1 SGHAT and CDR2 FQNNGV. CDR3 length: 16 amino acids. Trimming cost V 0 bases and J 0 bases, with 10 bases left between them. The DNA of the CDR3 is TGTGCCAGCAGCTTAGACAGCCAGACAAGCACAGATACGCAGTATTTT. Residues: CASSLDSQTSTDTQYF.

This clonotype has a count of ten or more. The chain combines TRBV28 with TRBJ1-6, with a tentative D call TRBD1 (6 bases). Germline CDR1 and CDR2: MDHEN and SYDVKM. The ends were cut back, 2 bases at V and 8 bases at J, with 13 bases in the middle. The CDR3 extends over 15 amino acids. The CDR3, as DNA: TGTGCCAGCAGTTTAGAAGGAGGGGGTCATTCACCCCTCCACTTT. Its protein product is CASSLEGGGHSPLHF.

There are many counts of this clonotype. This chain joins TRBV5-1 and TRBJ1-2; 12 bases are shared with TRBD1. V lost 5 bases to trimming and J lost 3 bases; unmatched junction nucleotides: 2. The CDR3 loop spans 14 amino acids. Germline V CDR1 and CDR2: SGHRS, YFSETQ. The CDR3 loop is CASRGTGGDYGYTF. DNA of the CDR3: TGCGCCAGCAGGGGGACAGGGGGCGACTATGGCTACACCTTC.

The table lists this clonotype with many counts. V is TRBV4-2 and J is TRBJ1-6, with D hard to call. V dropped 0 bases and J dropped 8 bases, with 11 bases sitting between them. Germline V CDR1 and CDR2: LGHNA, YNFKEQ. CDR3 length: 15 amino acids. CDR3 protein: CASSQEGGPYSPLHF. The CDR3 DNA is TGTGCCAGCAGCCAAGAAGGTGGCCCTTATTCACCCCTCCACTTT.

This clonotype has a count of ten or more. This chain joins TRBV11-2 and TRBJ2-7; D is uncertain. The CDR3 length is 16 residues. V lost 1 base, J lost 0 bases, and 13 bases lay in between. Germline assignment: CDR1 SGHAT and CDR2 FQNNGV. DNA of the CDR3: TGTGCCAGCAGCTTAGCCCCCTCCGGATACTCCTACGAGCAGTACTTC. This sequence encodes CASSLAPSGYSYEQYF.

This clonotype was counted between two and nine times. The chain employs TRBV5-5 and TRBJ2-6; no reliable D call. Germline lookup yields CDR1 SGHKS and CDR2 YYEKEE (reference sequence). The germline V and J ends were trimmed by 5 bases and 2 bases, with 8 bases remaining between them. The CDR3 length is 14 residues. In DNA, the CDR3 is TGTGCCAGCAGGCCCTTCCCTGGGGCCAACGTCCTGACTTTC. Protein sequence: CASRPFPGANVLTF.

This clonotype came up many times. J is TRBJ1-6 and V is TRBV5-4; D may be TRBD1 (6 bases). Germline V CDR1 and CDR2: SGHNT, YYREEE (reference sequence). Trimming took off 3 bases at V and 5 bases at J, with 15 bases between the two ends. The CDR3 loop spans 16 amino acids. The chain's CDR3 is CASSWGGRGDNSPLHF. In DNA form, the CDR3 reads TGTGCCAGCAGCTGGGGGGGCCGGGGGGATAATTCACCCCTCCACTTT.

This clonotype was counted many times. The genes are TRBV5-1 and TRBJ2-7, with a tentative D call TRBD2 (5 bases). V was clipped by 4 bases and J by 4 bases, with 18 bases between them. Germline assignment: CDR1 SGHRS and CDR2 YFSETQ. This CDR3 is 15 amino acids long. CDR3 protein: CASSPRTGLHYEQYF. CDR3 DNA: TGCGCCAGCAGCCCCCGGACGGGATTACATTACGAGCAGTACTTC.

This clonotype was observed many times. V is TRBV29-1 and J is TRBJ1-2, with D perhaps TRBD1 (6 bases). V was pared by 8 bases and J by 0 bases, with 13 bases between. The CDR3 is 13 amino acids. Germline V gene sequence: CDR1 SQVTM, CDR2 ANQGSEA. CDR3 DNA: TGCAGCACTTTAGGGGACACTAACTATGGCTACACCTTC. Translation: CSTLGDTNYGYTF.

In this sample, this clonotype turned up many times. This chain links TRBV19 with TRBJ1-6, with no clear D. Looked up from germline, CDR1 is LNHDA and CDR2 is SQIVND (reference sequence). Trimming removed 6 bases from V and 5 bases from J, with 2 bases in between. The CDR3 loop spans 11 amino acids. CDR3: CASRDNSPLHF. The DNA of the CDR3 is TGTGCCAGTAGAGATAATTCACCCCTCCACTTT.

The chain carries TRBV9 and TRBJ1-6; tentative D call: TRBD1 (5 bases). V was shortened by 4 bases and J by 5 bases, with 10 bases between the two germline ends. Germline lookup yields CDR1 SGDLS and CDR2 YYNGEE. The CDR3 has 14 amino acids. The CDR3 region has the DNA TGTGCCAGCAGCACCGGGGGGGATAATTCACCCCTCCACTTT. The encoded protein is CASSTGGDNSPLHF.

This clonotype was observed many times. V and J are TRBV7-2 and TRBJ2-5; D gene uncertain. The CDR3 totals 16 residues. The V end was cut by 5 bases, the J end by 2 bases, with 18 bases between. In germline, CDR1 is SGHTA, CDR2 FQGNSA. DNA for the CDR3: TGTGCCAGCAGCCCTAGGTCGGCACAGCCGCAAGAGACCCAGTACTTC. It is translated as CASSPRSAQPQETQYF.

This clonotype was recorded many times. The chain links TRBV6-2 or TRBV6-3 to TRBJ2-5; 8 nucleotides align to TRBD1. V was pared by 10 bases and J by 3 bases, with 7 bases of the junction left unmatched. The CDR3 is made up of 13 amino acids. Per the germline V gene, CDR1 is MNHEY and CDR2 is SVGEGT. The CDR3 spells CAIGQGKEETQYF. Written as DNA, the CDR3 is TGTGCCATAGGACAGGGTAAAGAAGAGACCCAGTACTTC.

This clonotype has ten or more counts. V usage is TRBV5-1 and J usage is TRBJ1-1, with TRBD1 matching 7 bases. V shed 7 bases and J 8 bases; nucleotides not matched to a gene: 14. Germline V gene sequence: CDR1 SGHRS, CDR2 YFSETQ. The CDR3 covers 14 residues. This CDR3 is CASGSSQGQLEAFF. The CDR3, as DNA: TGCGCCAGCGGATCCTCCCAGGGACAGCTCGAAGCTTTCTTT.

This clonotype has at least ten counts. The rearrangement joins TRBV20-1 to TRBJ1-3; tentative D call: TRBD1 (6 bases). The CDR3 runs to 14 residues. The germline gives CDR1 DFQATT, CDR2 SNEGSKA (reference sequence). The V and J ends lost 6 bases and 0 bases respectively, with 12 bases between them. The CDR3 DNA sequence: TGCAGTGCCCCGACAGGTTTCTCTGGAAACACCATATATTTT. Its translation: CSAPTGFSGNTIYF.